The clone carrying this T cell receptor (beta chain) was detected a few times. The sample comes from a study of T cells after yellow fever vaccination. General study points: The study noted that FACS-sorted repertoires could contain abundant clonotypes contaminating from the bulk population.

Production of TCR cDNA was by 5'RACE template switching, which also added a universal primer site and UMIs. In TCRdb, the 5' RACE reads were re-called with MiXCR into one record per CDR3 protein. This repertoire shows roughly 94,000 distinct CDR3 sequences, approximately 8.4% found once; its top ten account for 15% to 20%. This CDR3 region has 13 residues. V was cut by 8 bases and J by 1 base, with 11 bases left in between. Germline CDR1 is SNHLY and CDR2 is FYNNEI. Sequencing used CD8+ T cells not binding an NS4B(214-222) dextramer, sorted from PBMCs, obtained roughly 14 days after the first yellow fever vaccination. This sequence originates from a young man who received the YFV17D yellow fever vaccine. The chain carries TRBV2 and TRBJ1-1; D is ambiguous. The CDR3 loop is CASLLGGNTEAFF. DNA of the CDR3: TGTGCCAGCCTCTTGGGAGGGAACACTGAAGCTTTCTTT.